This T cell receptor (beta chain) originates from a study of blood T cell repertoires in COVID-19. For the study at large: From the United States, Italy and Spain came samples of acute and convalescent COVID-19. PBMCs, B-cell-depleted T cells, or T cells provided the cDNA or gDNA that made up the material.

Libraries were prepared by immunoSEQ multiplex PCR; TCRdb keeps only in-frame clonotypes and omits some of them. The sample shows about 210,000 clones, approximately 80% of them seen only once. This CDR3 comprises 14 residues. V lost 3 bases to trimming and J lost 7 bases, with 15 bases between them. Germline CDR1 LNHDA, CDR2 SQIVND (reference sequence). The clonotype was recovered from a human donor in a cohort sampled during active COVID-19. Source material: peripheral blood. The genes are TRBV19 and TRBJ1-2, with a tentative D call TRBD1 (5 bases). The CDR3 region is CASSIIAGTGGYTF. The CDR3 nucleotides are TGTGCCAGTAGTATTATCGCGGGGACTGGTGGCTACACCTTC.